The 30 T cell receptor beta chains below all came from one sample that was sequenced in a study of T cells expressing NK-cell markers. TCRdb re-analyzed the 5' RACE reads; it lists each CDR3 protein once, without DNA. The sample includes 550,000 to 600,000 distinct CDR3 sequences. The source material was blood T cells: a sorted CD56 or NKG2C T cell subset, CD4+ or CD8+ T cells, or bulk PBMC T cells (not recorded which). All receptors derive from a young man in good health.

The gene calls are TRBV6-2 or TRBV6-3 and TRBJ1-5. Germline CDR1 reads MNHEY; CDR2 reads SVGEGT. This CDR3 is built from 15 residues. CDR3 sequence reads: CASSYLGSINQPQHF.

This rearrangement joins TRBV12-3 or TRBV12-4 to TRBJ1-6; lacking DNA, the TRBD1 call made by TCRdb goes unchecked. The length of the CDR3 is 14 residues. The CDR3 loop is CASSFGGGSSPLHF.

This chain uses TRBV4-2 with TRBJ2-5; TCRdb's D call, TRBD1, is unchecked because there is no DNA. CDR3 length equals 16 residues. Germline V gene sequence: CDR1 LGHNA, CDR2 YNFKEQ. CDR3 sequence reads: CASSQTTDRAQETQYF.

The V gene is TRBV4-2, the J gene TRBJ2-7; TCRdb's D call, TRBD2, is unchecked because there is no DNA. In germline, CDR1 is LGHNA, CDR2 YNFKEQ. The CDR3 covers 16 residues. The CDR3 loop reads CASSQLPGTSGRGQYF.

The gene calls are TRBV20-1 and TRBJ2-5; no DNA is available, so the TRBD1 call from TCRdb remains unchecked. Germline values: CDR1 DFQATT, CDR2 SNEGSKA (reference sequence). The CDR3 covers 14 residues. CDR3 protein: CSAEKGAYQETQYF.

The chain uses TRBV15 and TRBJ2-5; the D call from TCRdb, TRBD1, cannot be confirmed without DNA. The CDR3 length is 15 residues. From germline, CDR1 is LNHNV and CDR2 YYDKDF (reference sequence). The CDR3 here is CATSGTPGTEETQYF.

The chain joins TRBV20-1 to TRBJ1-3. Per germline, CDR1 DFQATT and CDR2 SNEGSKA (reference sequence). The CDR3 is 11 amino acids. Here the CDR3 reads CSATGLNTIYF.

V gene TRBV29-1 combines with J gene TRBJ2-5; the D call from TCRdb, TRBD2, cannot be confirmed without DNA. This CDR3 spans 15 amino acids. CDR1 is SQVTM and CDR2 is ANQGSEA in the germline V gene. CDR3 protein: CSVEASHLLGETQYF.

The chain uses TRBV9 and TRBJ1-1; TCRdb proposes TRBD1, but this gene call is untestable without DNA. The CDR3 runs to 15 residues. Germline CDR1 is SGDLS and CDR2 is YYNGEE. CDR3 in amino acids: CASSVGNQGRTEAFF. The entire variable domain, with the rest obtained from reference TRBV9 and TRBJ1-1, is as follows: DSGVTQTPKHLITATGQRVTLRCSPRSGDLSVYWYQQSLDQGLQFLIQYYNGEERAKGNILERFSAQQFPDLHSELNLSSLELGDSALYFCASSVGNQGRTEAFFGQGTRLTVV.

The J gene is TRBJ2-1, the V gene TRBV5-1; checking the TCRdb D call of TRBD2 is not possible without DNA. Germline V gene data show CDR1 as SGHRS and CDR2 as YFSETQ. This CDR3 has 17 residues. This chain's CDR3 is CASSLDSGGGFYNEQFF.

V gene TRBV24-1 combines with J gene TRBJ2-4. The germline V gene has CDR1 KGHDR and CDR2 SFDVKD. CDR3 size: 13 residues. CDR3 region: CATSEGDRNIQYF.

The genes are TRBV21-1 and TRBJ1-2; without DNA, the TCRdb call of TRBD1 cannot be checked. TRBV21-1 corresponds to a pseudogene. The CDR3 covers 13 residues. CDR3 loop: CASGRDRVYGYTF.

This chain uses TRBV24-1 with TRBJ2-3; TCRdb lists TRBD1, though no DNA is available to test this call. The CDR3 loop spans 13 amino acids. Germline lookup yields CDR1 KGHDR and CDR2 SFDVKD. This CDR3 reads CATSDDGGYTQYF.

The genes are TRBV10-3 and TRBJ1-1; absent DNA, TCRdb's TRBD1 call cannot be checked. This CDR3 is 12 amino acids long. Per germline, CDR1 ENHRY and CDR2 SYGVKD. The CDR3 is CAIAGLRTEAFF.

The J gene is TRBJ2-1, the V gene TRBV14; TCRdb indicates TRBD2, and absent DNA this call remains unverified. CDR3 length equals 16 residues. The germline gives CDR1 SGHDN, CDR2 FVKESK. The CDR3 sequence: CASSQVLSSPRNEQFF.

The V and J genes are TRBV5-1 and TRBJ1-5; the D gene TCRdb calls, TRBD1, cannot be checked with no DNA. Germline V gives CDR1 SGHRS, CDR2 YFSETQ. The CDR3 is 15 residues long. This chain's CDR3 is CASSIGQGGNQPQHF. Using reference TRBV5-1 and TRBJ1-5 for the parts outside the CDR3, the full variable domain is KAGVTQTPRYLIKTRGQQVTLSCSPISGHRSVSWYQQTPGQGLQFLFEYFSETQRNKGNFPGRFSGRQFSNSRSEMNVSTLELGDSALYLCASSIGQGGNQPQHFGDGTRLSIL.

The V and J genes are TRBV25-1 and TRBJ1-4. This CDR3 spans 14 amino acids. The germline CDR1 and CDR2 sequences are MGHDK and SYGVNS. CDR3 region: CASTWGATNEKLFF.

This chain's CDR3 is CAISEWDPTLSDTQYF. The chain recombines TRBV10-3 with TRBJ2-3; TCRdb's D gene call, TRBD1, goes unchecked for lack of DNA. The CDR3 runs 16 residues. Germline V gives CDR1 ENHRY, CDR2 SYGVKD.

The V and J genes are TRBV7-9 and TRBJ2-1. CDR3 length: 14 amino acids. From germline, CDR1 is SEHNR and CDR2 FQNEAQ (reference sequence). The chain's CDR3 is CASTPLGNYNEQFF.

This chain connects TRBV12-3 or TRBV12-4 to TRBJ1-3. The CDR3 consists of 14 residues. The CDR3 here is CASRGVETGNTIYF.

The V call is TRBV20-1, the J call TRBJ2-1; no DNA is available, so the TRBD1 call from TCRdb remains unchecked. This CDR3 spans 12 amino acids. Germline V lookup: CDR1 DFQATT, CDR2 SNEGSKA (reference sequence). Here the CDR3 reads CSARKQAAEQFF.

The chain is built from TRBV10-3 and TRBJ2-3; TCRdb returns TRBD2, unconfirmable since there is no DNA. CDR1 is ENHRY and CDR2 is SYGVKD in the germline V gene. The CDR3 contains 14 residues. The CDR3: CAISDPAGVDTQYF.

The CDR3 loop reads CATEGGGTGGTEAFF. The chain uses TRBV10-3 and TRBJ1-1; TCRdb returns TRBD1, unconfirmable since there is no DNA. From germline, CDR1 is ENHRY and CDR2 SYGVKD. The CDR3 contains 15 residues.

V and J are TRBV7-8 and TRBJ2-5; TCRdb indicates TRBD1, and absent DNA this call remains unverified. CDR1 SGHVS and CDR2 FQNEAQ come from the germline V gene. The CDR3 spans 16 residues. The CDR3 spells CASSLEFGRGGETQYF.

The CDR3 loop is CASSSASGRQYF. The chain carries TRBV18 and TRBJ2-3; TCRdb indicates TRBD2, and absent DNA this call remains unverified. Per germline, CDR1 KGHSH and CDR2 LQKENI. CDR3 length: 12 amino acids.

The genes are TRBV6-1 and TRBJ2-1; TCRdb names TRBD1, which stays unverified in the absence of DNA. CDR1 and CDR2 (germline): MNHNS, SASEGT. The CDR3 spans 15 residues. This CDR3 is CASSPDRLASNEQFF.

J is TRBJ2-1 and V is TRBV2. The CDR3 is 14 amino acids. Germline V lookup: CDR1 SNHLY, CDR2 FYNNEI. The CDR3 protein is CASSEAGISGEQFF.

V gene TRBV5-6 combines with J gene TRBJ2-1; TCRdb gives TRBD2 as the D gene, but with no DNA this cannot be confirmed. The CDR3 length is 16 residues. Germline CDR1 is SGHDT and CDR2 is YYEEEE. CDR3 in amino acids: CASSSPTSGIYNEQFF.

The gene calls are TRBV10-3 and TRBJ2-1. The CDR3 sequence is 12 residues long. CDR1 is ENHRY, CDR2 SYGVKD, per germline. The CDR3 reads CAIRRATGEQFF.

The chain recombines TRBV24-1 with TRBJ2-5; no DNA is available, so the TRBD1 call from TCRdb remains unchecked. From germline, CDR1 is KGHDR and CDR2 SFDVKD. The CDR3 is made up of 15 amino acids. CDR3 protein: CATSDRSDREETQYF.